This T cell receptor beta chain was found in a study of T cell repertoires in cytomegalovirus infection. V was clipped by 3 bases and J by 7 bases; unmatched bases: 10. In germline, CDR1 is MGHRA, CDR2 YSYEKL. The CDR3 has 16 residues. TCRdb fed the reads into MiXCR, producing one record per CDR3 protein. The sample records fewer than 300,000 distinct CDR3 sequences, about a quarter being singletons. The specimen sequenced was PBMCs. The genes are TRBV4-1 and TRBJ2-1, with 9 bases identical to TRBD2. The clonotype was recovered from a human donor in good health (CMV status not recorded). Some clones in this sample may be carry-over from other donors' samples. CDR3 DNA: TGCGCCAGCAGCCATTCGGTCGGCGGGGGGGGGAATGAGCAGTTCTTC. Its protein product is CASSHSVGGGGNEQFF.